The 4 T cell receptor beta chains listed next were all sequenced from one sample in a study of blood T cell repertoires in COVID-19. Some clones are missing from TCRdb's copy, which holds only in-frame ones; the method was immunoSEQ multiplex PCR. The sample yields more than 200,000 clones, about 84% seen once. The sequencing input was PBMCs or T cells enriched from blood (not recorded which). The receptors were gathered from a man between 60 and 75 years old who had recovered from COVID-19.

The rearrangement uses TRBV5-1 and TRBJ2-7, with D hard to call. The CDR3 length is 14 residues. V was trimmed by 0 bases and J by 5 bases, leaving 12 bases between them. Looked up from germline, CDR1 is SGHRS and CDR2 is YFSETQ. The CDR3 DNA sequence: TGCGCCAGCAGCTTGGCGGCTAGTGACGACGAGCAGTACTTC. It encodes CASSLAASDDEQYF.

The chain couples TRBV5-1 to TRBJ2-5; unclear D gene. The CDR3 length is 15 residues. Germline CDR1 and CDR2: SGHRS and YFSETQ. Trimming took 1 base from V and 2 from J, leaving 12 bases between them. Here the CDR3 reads CASSLTVPPQETQYF. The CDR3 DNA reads TGCGCCAGCAGCTTGACGGTACCCCCACAAGAGACCCAGTACTTC.

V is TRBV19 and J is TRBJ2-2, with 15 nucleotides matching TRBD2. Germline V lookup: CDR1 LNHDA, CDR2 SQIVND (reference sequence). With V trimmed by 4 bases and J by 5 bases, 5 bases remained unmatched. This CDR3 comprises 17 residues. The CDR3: CASSSGLAGGRTGELFF. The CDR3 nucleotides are TGTGCCAGTAGTAGCGGACTAGCGGGGGGGCGGACCGGGGAGCTGTTTTTT.

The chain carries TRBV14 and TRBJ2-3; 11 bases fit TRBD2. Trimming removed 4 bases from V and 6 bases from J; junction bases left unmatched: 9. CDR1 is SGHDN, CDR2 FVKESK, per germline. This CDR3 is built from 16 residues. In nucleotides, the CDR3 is TGTGCCAGCAGCCCCGGGACTAGCGGTTACCCGGATACGCAGTATTTT. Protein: CASSPGTSGYPDTQYF.